This T cell receptor beta chain was captured in a study of cytomegalovirus exposure and HLA in healthy donors. Study conclusions and caveats: CMV antigen specificity of three CMV-associated chains was confirmed in vitro. In the 120 or so validation repertoires, about 94% of cluster scores exceeded 0, per a later analysis.

Points on this clone: The antigen is not known.

CDR1 MNHNY and CDR2 SVGAGI come from the germline V gene (reference sequence). V gave up 1 base and J gave up 7 bases, with 16 bases separating them. The length of the CDR3 is 16 residues. Only in-frame clones appear in the TCRdb table, and some are missing; sequencing was by immunoSEQ multiplex PCR. The sample has tens of thousands of clones, approximately 96% seen once. Separate from the 666-subject first cohort, the roughly 120-subject validation cohort was the one that the donors belonged to. This TCR derives from a woman between 18 and 29 years old in good health and CMV-seropositive. This rearrangement joins TRBV6-6 to TRBJ1-4; no definite D call. The sequencing input was PBMCs. CDR3 residues: CASSYLEGTSLEKLFF. DNA of the CDR3: TGTGCCAGCAGTTACTTAGAGGGTACCTCGCTTGAAAAACTGTTTTTT.